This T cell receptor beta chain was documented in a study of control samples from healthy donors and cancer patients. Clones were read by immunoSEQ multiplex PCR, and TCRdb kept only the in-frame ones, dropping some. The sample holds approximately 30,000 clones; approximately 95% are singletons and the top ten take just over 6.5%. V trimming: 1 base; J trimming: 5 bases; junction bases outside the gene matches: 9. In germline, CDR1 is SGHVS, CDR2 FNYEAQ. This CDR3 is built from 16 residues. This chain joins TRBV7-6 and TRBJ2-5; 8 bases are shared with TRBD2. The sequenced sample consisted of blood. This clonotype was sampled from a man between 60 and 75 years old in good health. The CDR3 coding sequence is TGTGCCAGCAGCTTAGTGGTAGCGGGGACTATCGAGACCCAGTACTTC. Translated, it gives CASSLVVAGTIETQYF.